One and the same sample provided the 27 T cell receptor beta chains below, sequenced in a study of cytomegalovirus exposure and HLA in healthy donors. The PCR made use of 60 Vbeta and 13 Jbeta primers. TCRdb's table, derived via immunoSEQ multiplex PCR, lists solely in-frame clones and lacks some. The data contain 130,000 or so clones, 74% of them singletons. The specimen sequenced was PBMCs. The source is a man aged 35 to 55 in good health and CMV-seropositive.

This chain connects TRBV5-4 to TRBJ2-5; 7 bases are shared with TRBD2. Germline values: CDR1 SGHNT, CDR2 YYREEE (reference sequence). CDR3 length: 17 amino acids. J was trimmed by 4 bases and V by 4 bases; bases with no gene match: 16. The CDR3 sequence: CASSLGVRPGGGETQYF. The CDR3 nucleotides are TGTGCCAGCAGCCTGGGGGTGAGGCCGGGGGGTGGAGAGACCCAGTACTTC.

V is TRBV5-6 and J is TRBJ1-6; possibly TRBD1 for D (5 bases). Germline CDR1 SGHDT, CDR2 YYEEEE. V was shortened by 3 bases and J by 8 bases, with 12 bases between the two germline ends. This CDR3 is 14 amino acids long. As DNA, the CDR3 is TGTGCCAGCAGCTCAGGGATCGGAGATTCACCCCTCCACTTT. Its protein product is CASSSGIGDSPLHF.

The chain is built from TRBV5-8 and TRBJ1-2; the match to TRBD1 covers 8 bases. Losses at the gene ends were 4 bases for V and 4 bases for J; bases not matched to a gene: 9. The V gene's germline CDR1 is SGHTS and CDR2 YDEGEE. The CDR3 runs to 15 residues. The CDR3 sequence: CASSRRDRRPYGYTF. Here the CDR3 DNA reads TGTGCCAGCAGCCGAAGGGACAGGCGACCCTATGGCTACACCTTC.

The V call is TRBV11-2, the J call TRBJ2-5; 12 positions agree with TRBD2. Germline lookup yields CDR1 SGHAT and CDR2 FQNNGV. V trimming: 6 bases; J trimming: 4 bases; junction bases outside the gene matches: 12. The CDR3 has 17 amino acids. This CDR3 reads CASSSRTSGAYLETQYF. CDR3 DNA sequence: TGTGCCAGCAGTAGCCGGACTAGCGGGGCGTACTTAGAGACCCAGTACTTC.

The chain links TRBV6-1 to TRBJ2-5; 7 nucleotides line up with TRBD2. CDR1 is MNHNS and CDR2 is SASEGT in the germline V gene. The CDR3 is 14 residues long. Unmatched junction bases numbered 8, after V lost 9 bases and J lost 1 base. The CDR3 spells CARRGWGGQETQYF. CDR3 nucleotides: TGTGCCAGAAGAGGGTGGGGGGGCCAAGAGACCCAGTACTTC.

J is TRBJ2-1 and V is TRBV11-2; no firm D call. Germline values: CDR1 SGHAT, CDR2 FQNNGV. The CDR3 is made up of 13 amino acids. The germline V and J ends were trimmed by 8 bases and 5 bases, with 13 bases remaining between them. The CDR3 region is CASSPSLDNEQFF. DNA for the CDR3: TGTGCCAGCTCCCCCTCCTTAGACAATGAGCAGTTCTTC. Complete variable domain (other parts from reference TRBV11-2 and TRBJ2-1): EAGVAQSPRYKIIEKRQSVAFWCNPISGHATLYWYQQILGQGPKLLIQFQNNGVVDDSQLPKDRFSAERLKGVDSTLKIQPAKLEDSAVYLCASSPSLDNEQFFGPGTRLTVL.

A single count supports this clone. This CDR3 reads CASSPRQGPTGELFF. DNA for the CDR3: TGCGCCAGCAGCCCAAGACAGGGCCCAACCGGGGAGCTGTTTTTT. The J gene is TRBJ2-2, the V gene TRBV5-1; 7 nucleotides align to TRBD1. The ends lost 4 bases at V and 5 bases at J; junction bases unmatched: 8. The CDR3 length is 15 residues. Per germline, CDR1 SGHRS and CDR2 YFSETQ. The whole variable domain, filled in from reference TRBV5-1 and TRBJ2-2, reads KAGVTQTPRYLIKTRGQQVTLSCSPISGHRSVSWYQQTPGQGLQFLFEYFSETQRNKGNFPGRFSGRQFSNSRSEMNVSTLELGDSALYLCASSPRQGPTGELFFGEGSRLTVL.

The rearrangement joins TRBV5-4 to TRBJ1-2, with 8 nucleotides matching TRBD1. V was clipped by 0 bases and J by 3 bases; unmatched bases: 4. Germline lookup yields CDR1 SGHNT and CDR2 YYREEE (reference sequence). The CDR3 contains 15 residues. CDR3 bases: TGTGCCAGCAGCTTGGTGGCAGGGGGCGACTATGGCTACACCTTC. It encodes CASSLVAGGDYGYTF.

The gene calls are TRBV29-1 and TRBJ1-3; no clear D. This CDR3 has 16 residues. Trimming left V 6 bases short and J 1 base short, with 19 bases between. The germline V gene encodes CDR1 SQVTM and CDR2 ANQGSEA. The DNA of the CDR3 is TGCAGCGTCGCCACTCAGGCAGCCGCTTCTGGAAACACCATATATTTT. Its translation: CSVATQAAASGNTIYF.

This clone has more than one count but fewer than ten. This chain links TRBV4-2 with TRBJ2-1; 7 bases map to TRBD1. There are 15 residues in the CDR3. Trimming at V came to 2 bases and at J to 7 bases, leaving 8 bases not matched to a gene. Germline lookup yields CDR1 LGHNA and CDR2 YNFKEQ. Written as DNA, the CDR3 is TGTGCCAGCAGCCAAAGCCCAGACAGGGAAAATGAGCAGTTCTTC. Amino acids: CASSQSPDRENEQFF.

J is TRBJ2-1 and V is TRBV5-1; 9 bases are a match to TRBD2. Germline loops: CDR1 SGHRS, CDR2 YFSETQ. This CDR3 has 15 amino acids. Germline trimming cut 7 bases from V and 4 bases from J; bases unmatched to any gene: 9. CDR3 sequence (DNA): TGCGCCAGCTCCGGAGGGCTAGCGGGATACAATGAGCAGTTCTTC. Its protein product is CASSGGLAGYNEQFF.

V and J are TRBV5-1 and TRBJ1-2; the match to TRBD1 covers 11 bases. V gave up 3 bases and J gave up 8 bases; unmatched junction bases: 3. The CDR3 runs to 13 residues. Germline-derived CDR1 and CDR2 are SGHRS and YFSETQ. CDR3 in amino acids: CASSSGQGEGYTF. In nucleotides, the CDR3 is TGCGCCAGCAGCTCGGGACAGGGGGAAGGCTACACCTTC.

The rearrangement uses TRBV5-4 and TRBJ2-3; the match to TRBD1 covers 7 bases. Germline V lookup: CDR1 SGHNT, CDR2 YYREEE (reference sequence). There are 16 residues in the CDR3. V lost 0 bases to trimming and J lost 3 bases; unmatched junction nucleotides: 7. CDR3 nucleotide sequence: TGTGCCAGCAGCTTGGGGCTGGACAGGATAACAGATACGCAGTATTTT. Translating it yields CASSLGLDRITDTQYF.

V gene TRBV6-5 combines with J gene TRBJ1-5, with 7 bases lining up with TRBD1. V dropped 6 bases and J dropped 5; count of bases not matched to a gene: 7. Germline V lookup: CDR1 MNHEY, CDR2 SVGAGI. CDR3 length: 14 amino acids. The CDR3 region is CASSLRDSYQPQHF. For the CDR3, the DNA is TGTGCCAGCAGCCTTAGGGACAGCTATCAGCCCCAGCATTTT.

This clone was picked up a small number of times. The gene calls are TRBV28 and TRBJ1-6; D not certain. Germline-derived CDR1 and CDR2 are MDHEN and SYDVKM. The CDR3 length is 13 residues. V was clipped by 3 bases and J by 6 bases, with 6 bases between them. This chain's CDR3 is CASSFSLNSPLHF. The CDR3 bases are TGTGCCAGCAGTTTTTCCCTTAATTCACCCCTCCACTTT.

The chain uses TRBV27 and TRBJ1-1; a weak D match, TRBD1 (6 bases). Germline CDR1 MNHEY, CDR2 SMNVEV (reference sequence). V shed 3 bases and J shed 1 base, with 12 bases lying between them. The CDR3 runs 15 residues. CDR3 region: CASSFRQGRNTEAFF. The CDR3 DNA follows: TGTGCCAGCAGTTTTCGTCAGGGGAGGAACACTGAAGCTTTCTTT.

V and J are TRBV5-1 and TRBJ1-1; perhaps TRBD1 as D (6 bases). The germline gives CDR1 SGHRS, CDR2 YFSETQ. V was clipped by 6 bases and J by 0 bases, with 15 bases between them. The CDR3 sequence is 15 residues long. CDR3 sequence: CASTSGGHLNTEAFF. The CDR3 nucleotides are TGCGCCAGCACCTCTGGGGGACACCTGAACACTGAAGCTTTCTTT.

V gene TRBV6-1 combines with J gene TRBJ2-1; TRBD2 matches at 9 bases. Germline-derived CDR1 and CDR2 are MNHNS and SASEGT. This CDR3 has 15 amino acids. J lost 4 bases, V lost 2 bases, and 3 bases had no gene match. CDR3 in amino acids: CASSERGGVYNEQFF. CDR3 nucleotide sequence: TGTGCCAGCAGTGAACGCGGGGGGGTGTACAATGAGCAGTTCTTC.

The CDR3 region is CASSTYSRGRKETQYF. The CDR3 coding sequence is TGTGCCAGTAGTACCTATTCCAGGGGGCGCAAAGAGACCCAGTACTTC. The chain links TRBV19 to TRBJ2-5; 8 bases line up with TRBD1. The CDR3 loop spans 16 amino acids. The germline gives CDR1 LNHDA, CDR2 SQIVND (reference sequence). V lost 4 bases to trimming and J lost 3 bases; unmatched junction nucleotides: 10.

This rearrangement joins TRBV7-9 to TRBJ1-4; D ambiguous. CDR3 length equals 12 residues. The V gene lost 6 bases and the J gene lost 3 bases, with 5 bases spanning the gap. Germline CDR1 reads SEHNR; CDR2 reads FQNEAQ (reference sequence). The CDR3 loop is CASSHSNEKLFF. The CDR3 DNA is TGTGCCAGCAGTCACTCTAATGAAAAACTGTTTTTT. The full variable domain, completed using reference TRBV7-9 and TRBJ1-4, is DTGVSQNPRHKITKRGQNVTFRCDPISEHNRLYWYRQTLGQGPEFLTYFQNEAQLEKSRLLSDRFSAERPKGSFSTLEIQRTEQGDSAMYLCASSHSNEKLFFGSGTQLSVL.

This clone showed up just once. The chain's CDR3 is CASSTTGISYNSPLHF. For the CDR3, the DNA is TGTGCCAGCAGCACCACAGGGATCTCCTATAATTCACCCCTCCACTTT. The chain has TRBV7-8 and TRBJ1-6; possibly TRBD1 for D (6 bases). Trimming shortened V by 5 bases and J by 0 bases, and 11 bases separated the two germline ends. The CDR3 spans 16 residues. Germline V lookup: CDR1 SGHVS, CDR2 FQNEAQ. The full variable domain, rest sourced from reference TRBV7-8 and TRBJ1-6, is GAGVSQSPRYKVAKRGQDVALRCDPISGHVSLFWYQQALGQGPEFLTYFQNEAQLDKSGLPSDRFFAERPEGSVSTLKIQRTQQEDSAVYLCASSTTGISYNSPLHFGNGTRLTVT.

V and J are TRBV14 and TRBJ2-5, with TRBD1 identical over 8 bases. CDR3 length: 16 amino acids. Looked up from germline, CDR1 is SGHDN and CDR2 is FVKESK. J was trimmed by 11 bases and V by 0 bases; bases with no gene match: 14. This chain's CDR3 is CASSQDRDRGPREQYF. The CDR3 region has the DNA TGTGCCAGCAGCCAAGATAGAGACAGGGGACCCCGGGAGCAGTACTTC.

The sample holds a few counts of this clone. The chain is built from TRBV27 and TRBJ2-2; D call uncertain. V was pared by 3 bases and J by 5 bases, with 7 bases between. The CDR3 loop spans 13 amino acids. CDR1 and CDR2 from the germline V gene are MNHEY and SMNVEV (reference sequence). The CDR3 loop is CASSFSPTGELFF. The CDR3 region has the DNA TGTGCCAGCAGTTTCAGTCCGACCGGGGAGCTGTTTTTT.

V and J are TRBV5-6 and TRBJ2-6, with D maybe TRBD2 (5 bases). CDR3 length: 15 residues. Between the trimmed V and J ends, which lost 5 bases and 0 bases, there was a span of 9 bases. Germline V CDR1 and CDR2: SGHDT, YYEEEE. This CDR3 is CASRLGSSGANVLTF. The CDR3 region has the DNA TGTGCCAGCAGACTAGGGAGCTCTGGGGCCAACGTCCTGACTTTC.

The sample holds a few counts of this clone. This chain uses TRBV6-5 with TRBJ1-1; a weak D match, TRBD1 (6 bases). The CDR3 covers 14 residues. In germline, CDR1 is MNHEY, CDR2 SVGAGI. The V end was cut by 5 bases, the J end by 0 bases, with 10 bases between. The DNA for the CDR3 is TGTGCCAGCAGTAGGACAGCCCTGAACACTGAAGCTTTCTTT. Translation: CASSRTALNTEAFF.

The rearrangement uses TRBV29-1 and TRBJ1-2, with D possibly TRBD1 on 6 matching bases. Germline CDR1 and CDR2: SQVTM and ANQGSEA. The CDR3 totals 11 residues. V dropped 4 bases and J dropped 6 bases, with 9 bases sitting between them. The CDR3 spells CSVGGGNGYTF. CDR3 DNA sequence: TGCAGCGTTGGAGGGGGAAATGGCTACACCTTC.

The chain uses TRBV2 and TRBJ2-3; 9 positions match TRBD1. The CDR3 is 14 residues long. Trimming at V came to 7 bases and at J to 7 bases, leaving 9 bases not matched to a gene. Germline values: CDR1 SNHLY, CDR2 FYNNEI. CDR3 amino acids: CASNRDRELNTQYF. Written as DNA, the CDR3 is TGTGCCAGCAACCGGGACAGGGAATTAAATACGCAGTATTTT.